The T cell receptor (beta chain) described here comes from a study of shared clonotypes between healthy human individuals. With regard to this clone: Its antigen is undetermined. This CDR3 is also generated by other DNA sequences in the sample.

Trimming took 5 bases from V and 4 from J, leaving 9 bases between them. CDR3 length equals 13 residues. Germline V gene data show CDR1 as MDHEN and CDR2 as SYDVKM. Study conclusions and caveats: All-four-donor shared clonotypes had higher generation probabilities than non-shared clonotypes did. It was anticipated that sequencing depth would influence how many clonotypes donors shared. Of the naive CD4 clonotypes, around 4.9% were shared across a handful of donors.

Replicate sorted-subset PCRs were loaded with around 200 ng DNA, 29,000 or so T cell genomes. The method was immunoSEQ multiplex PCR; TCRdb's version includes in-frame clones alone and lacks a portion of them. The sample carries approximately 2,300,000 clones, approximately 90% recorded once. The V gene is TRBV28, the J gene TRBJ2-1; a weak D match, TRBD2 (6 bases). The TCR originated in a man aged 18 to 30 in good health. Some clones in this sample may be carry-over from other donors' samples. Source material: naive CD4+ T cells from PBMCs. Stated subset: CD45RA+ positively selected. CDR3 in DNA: TGTGCCAGCAGTCGGGACTCGTACAATGAGCAGTTCTTC. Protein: CASSRDSYNEQFF.